This record concerns one T cell receptor (beta chain) sequence. Its antigen remains unidentified. CDR1 and CDR2 (germline): LGHNA, YSLEER. This CDR3 is 18 amino acids long. Losses at the gene ends were 0 bases for V and 6 bases for J; bases not matched to a gene: 10. PCR was performed using 60 Vbeta and 13 Jbeta primers. The assay was immunoSEQ multiplex PCR, and TCRdb's table has in-frame clones only and misses some. The table shows some 120,000 clones, with about 70% occurring only once. The data belong to a study of cytomegalovirus exposure and HLA in healthy donors. Study-level findings and limits: TRBV6-2, TRBV6-3 and some other V segments were excluded as indistinguishable. An observed cluster of highly shared sequence variants was recorded as a likely sequencing artifact. Several of the most significant clusters appeared, in a later analysis, to be linked to common viral pathogens.

This chain uses TRBV4-3 with TRBJ2-2; TRBD2 agrees at 10 bases. The TCR originated in a woman in her sixties in good health and CMV-seropositive. Sample: PBMCs. The CDR3 DNA is TGCGCCAGCAGCCAAGAACTCCGTAGCGGGAGGCTTGCCGGGGAGCTGTTTTTT. Translating it yields CASSQELRSGRLAGELFF.